These T cell receptor beta chains were read from a single sample in a study of cytomegalovirus exposure and HLA in healthy donors. Data came from immunoSEQ multiplex PCR; TCRdb stores just in-frame clones and leaves some out. The sample lists 130,000 or so clones, 73% occurring once. The sequenced material came from PBMCs. The receptors were sampled from a woman between 40 and 50 years old in good health and CMV-seropositive. CDR3s include the opening cysteine and the closing phenylalanine or tryptophan. The D gene is left open where the match is weak. Size values are once, few and many counts, or a class for expanded clones, and some rows have none.

.	TRBJ2-2	few	TRBV9	TGTGCCAGCAGCGCGGACACCGGGGAGCTGTTTTTT	CASSADTGELFF
TRBD1	TRBJ2-1	.	TRBV28	TGTGCCAGCAGTCCCCTCGGACAGGAGGACAATGAGCAGTTCTTC	CASSPLGQEDNEQFF
TRBD2	TRBJ2-1	.	TRBV28	TGTGCCAGCAGTTCCTCCGGGACTAGCGGGAGGCGTGATGAGCAGTTCTTC	CASSSSGTSGRRDEQFF
.	TRBJ1-1	.	TRBV6-5	TGTGCCAGCAGTTACCGTCCAGGGGCGGATAGCACTGAAGCTTTCTTT	CASSYRPGADSTEAFF
TRBD2	TRBJ2-7	.	TRBV5-4	TGTGCCAGCAGCCCCGGGGGGACTTCCAACTCCTACGAGCAGTACTTC	CASSPGGTSNSYEQYF
TRBD2	TRBJ2-7	.	TRBV4-2	TGTGCCAGCAGCCAAGAGTTAGCGGGTCCCTACGAGCAGTACTTC	CASSQELAGPYEQYF
.	TRBJ2-2	.	TRBV28	TGTGCCAGCAGTTCCATTCGGGAGCTGTTTTTT	CASSSIRELFF
.	TRBJ2-1	.	TRBV19	TGTGCCAGTAGAAGACTCGACGAGCAGTTCTTC	CASRRLDEQFF
.	TRBJ1-2	.	TRBV6-1	TGTGCCAGCAGTGGAAAAGGATGGACTCCTGGATTCTCCTTC	CASSGKGWTPGFSF
.	TRBJ1-1	.	TRBV7-9	TGTGCCAGCAGCCCAACAGGGTGGACTGAAGCTTTCTTT	CASSPTGWTEAFF
TRBD1	TRBJ2-7	once	TRBV28	TGTGCCAGCAGTCTTCCCGGGACAGGGCACCACGAGCAGTACTTC	CASSLPGTGHHEQYF
.	TRBJ2-3	.	TRBV5-1	TGCGCCAGCAGCCCCCAACCGGGACTGAGCACAGATACGCAGTATTTT	CASSPQPGLSTDTQYF
TRBD1	TRBJ2-5	.	TRBV7-9	TGTGCCAGCAGCTCGGAGGACAGGGTTAGGGAGCAGTACTTC	CASSSEDRVREQYF
TRBD2	TRBJ2-7	.	TRBV19	TGTGCCAGTAGTATAGCTACGGGCGGGAGGATATCCTACGAGCAGTACTTC	CASSIATGGRISYEQYF
.	TRBJ1-1	.	TRBV13	TGTGCCAGCAGCCCGAAGACAGGTGAAGCTTTCTTT	CASSPKTGEAFF
TRBD2	TRBJ2-7	.	TRBV2	TGTGCCACAAATCCCGGGACTAGCGGGAGAGGCTCCTACGAGCAGTACTTC	CATNPGTSGRGSYEQYF
.	TRBJ2-2	.	TRBV5-8	TGTGCCAGCAGCTTGGTCATCATCACCGGGGAGCTGTTTTTT	CASSLVIITGELFF
TRBD1	TRBJ1-2	.	TRBV11-1	TGTGCCAGCAGGAACCAGGGGGAACATGGCTACACCTTC	CASRNQGEHGYTF
.	TRBJ1-5	.	TRBV19	TGTGCCAGTAGTAGTTCAGGGAGGCGCAATCAGCCCCAGCATTTT	CASSSSGRRNQPQHF
TRBD1	TRBJ2-5	.	TRBV5-4	TGTGCCAGCAGCTTGGAGGGGACAGGGAAAGAGACCCAGTACTTC	CASSLEGTGKETQYF
.	TRBJ1-4	few	TRBV5-5	TGTGCCAGCAGCCTGCTCGGGGAAAAACTGTTTTTT	CASSLLGEKLFF
TRBD2	TRBJ2-4	.	TRBV28	TGTGCCAGCAGTTTGGGGTCTACGCGGGGGATTCAGTACTTC	CASSLGSTRGIQYF
TRBD2	TRBJ2-5	few	TRBV7-2	TGTGCCAGCAGCTTAGGGACTAGCTCGGAGACCCAGTACTTC	CASSLGTSSETQYF
TRBD2	TRBJ2-1	few	TRBV18	TGTGCCAGCTCACCACTAATGATAACTAGCGGGACTGACAATGAGCAGTTCTTC	CASSPLMITSGTDNEQFF
.	TRBJ1-5	.	TRBV6-6	TGTGCCAGCAGTTACTCGGTCAGGGGCCAGCATTTT	CASSYSVRGQHF
.	TRBJ1-2	.	TRBV7-9	TGTGCCAGCAGCTTAGCTAGCCGGACAGTCTATGGCTACACCTTC	CASSLASRTVYGYTF
TRBD2	TRBJ2-3	.	TRBV27	TGTGCCAGCAGTTTAGGACTAGCGGGAGGGACAGATACGCAGTATTTT	CASSLGLAGGTDTQYF
TRBD1	TRBJ1-5	.	TRBV5-5	TGTGCCAGCAGCTTGTTATACCCCGGGACAGAGTGGCCCCAGCATTTT	CASSLLYPGTEWPQHF
TRBD2	TRBJ2-3	.	TRBV18	TGTGCCAGCTCACCTGCGGGAGGGGCAGATACGCAGTATTTT	CASSPAGGADTQYF
.	TRBJ2-7	.	TRBV7-2	TGTGCCAGCAGCTCATCAGCAGGGGGGTACGAGCAGTACTTC	CASSSSAGGYEQYF
TRBD1	TRBJ2-1	.	TRBV30	TGTGCCTGGGAAACAGGGGGGTCCTACAATGAGCAGTTCTTC	CAWETGGSYNEQFF
.	TRBJ1-1	few	TRBV18	TGTGCCAGCTCACCGCGGGGCTCCACTGAAGCTTTCTTT	CASSPRGSTEAFF
.	TRBJ1-6	once	TRBV4-3	TGCGCCAGCGGTCAACGGAGCCATAACAACTATAATTCACCCCTCCACTTT	CASGQRSHNNYNSPLHF
.	TRBJ1-1	.	TRBV4-3	TGCGCCAGCAGCCAAGATCAGGGATTGAACACTGAAGCTTTCTTT	CASSQDQGLNTEAFF
TRBD1	TRBJ1-2	.	TRBV6-6	TGTGCCAGCAGCCTGGGACAGGGGGCGAAGGGTCGCAGCTACACCTTC	CASSLGQGAKGRSYTF
.	TRBJ2-7	.	TRBV5-1	TGCGCCAGCAGCCACGGACAGTCCTACGAGCAGTACTTC	CASSHGQSYEQYF
.	TRBJ1-3	few	TRBV19	TGTGCCAGTAGTACCCCGGTCAACTCTGGAAACACCATATATTTT	CASSTPVNSGNTIYF
.	TRBJ1-5	.	TRBV7-8	TGTGCCAGCAGCTTAATGGGACAAAGAGATCAGCCCCAGCATTTT	CASSLMGQRDQPQHF
.	TRBJ1-1	few	TRBV6-5	TGTGCCAGCAGTTACTCGACGTCGCAAGGGAGCACTGAAGCTTTCTTT	CASSYSTSQGSTEAFF
.	TRBJ1-6	.	TRBV7-9	TGTGCCAGCAGCTTAGATGGGGGCTTAAATTCACCCCTCCACTTT	CASSLDGGLNSPLHF
TRBD1	TRBJ1-4	few	TRBV18	TGTGCCAGCTCCGGACAGGGAAAAGAAAAACTGTTTTTT	CASSGQGKEKLFF
.	TRBJ2-3	.	TRBV6-5	TGTGCCAGCAGTGATTCTTTCTACACAGATACGCAGTATTTT	CASSDSFYTDTQYF
TRBD1	TRBJ2-7	.	TRBV9	TGTGCCAGCAGCGTGGCCGGGACAGGGGGCGTTCGGCAGTACTTC	CASSVAGTGGVRQYF
.	TRBJ1-2	.	TRBV28	TGTGCCAGCAGTTCCACTAAGTATGGCTACACCTTC	CASSSTKYGYTF
.	TRBJ1-4	.	TRBV4-3	TGCGCCAGCAGCCAAGATGGCACAGTTAATGAAAAACTGTTTTTT	CASSQDGTVNEKLFF
TRBD1	TRBJ1-5	few	TRBV11-2	TGTGCCAGCAGCCCCGGGACAGTTCCCAATCAGCCCCAGCATTTT	CASSPGTVPNQPQHF
.	TRBJ1-2	few	TRBV9	TGTGCCAGCAGCTCCATGCCTATTTCGGGCTACACCTTC	CASSSMPISGYTF
TRBD2	TRBJ2-1	.	TRBV4-1	TGCGCCAGCAGCCAAGGGGTTAGCGGGAGCTCCTACAATGAGCAGTTCTTC	CASSQGVSGSSYNEQFF
.	TRBJ2-7	.	TRBV7-6	TGTGCCAGCAGCTTGGACACGAGCTTCTCCTACGAGCAGTACTTC	CASSLDTSFSYEQYF
TRBD1	TRBJ1-1	.	TRBV28	TGTGCCAGCGGACTCCCAAGCGGACAGGGGGCAACTGAAGCTTTCTTT	CASGLPSGQGATEAFF
.	TRBJ1-2	.	TRBV19	TGTGCCAGTAGTATCGGACAGACTGGGAACTATGGCTACACCTTC	CASSIGQTGNYGYTF
TRBD2	TRBJ2-6	once	TRBV2	TGTGCCAGCACCCGGGAGGTGGGGATCTCTGGGGCCAACGTCCTGACTTTC	CASTREVGISGANVLTF